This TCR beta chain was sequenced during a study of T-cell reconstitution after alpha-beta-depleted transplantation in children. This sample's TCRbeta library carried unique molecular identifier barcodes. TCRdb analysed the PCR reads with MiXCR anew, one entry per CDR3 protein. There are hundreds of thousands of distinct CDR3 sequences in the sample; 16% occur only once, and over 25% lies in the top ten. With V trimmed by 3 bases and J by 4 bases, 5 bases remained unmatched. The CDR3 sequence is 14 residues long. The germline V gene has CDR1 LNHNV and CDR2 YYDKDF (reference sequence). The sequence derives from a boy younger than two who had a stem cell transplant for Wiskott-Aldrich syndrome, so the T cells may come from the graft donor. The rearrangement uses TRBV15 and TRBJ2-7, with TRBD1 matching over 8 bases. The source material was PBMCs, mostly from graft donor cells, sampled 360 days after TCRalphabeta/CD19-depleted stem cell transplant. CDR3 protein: CATSREGQDYEQYF. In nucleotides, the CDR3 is TGTGCCACCAGCAGGGAGGGACAGGATTACGAGCAGTACTTC. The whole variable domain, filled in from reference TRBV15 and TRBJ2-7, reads DAMVIQNPRYQVTQFGKPVTLSCSQTLNHNVMYWYQQKSSQAPKLLFHYYDKDFNNEADTPDNFQSRRPNTSFCFLDIRSPGLGDTAMYLCATSREGQDYEQYFGPGTRLTVT.